This T cell receptor (beta chain) was documented in a study of CD8 T cells in ankylosing spondylitis. TCRdb re-derived calls from the 5' RACE reads in MiXCR, one entry per CDR3 protein. The sample holds hundreds of thousands of distinct CDR3 sequences, around 21% seen once. CDR3 length equals 16 residues. Per germline, CDR1 DFQATT and CDR2 SNEGSKA (reference sequence). V trimming: 2 bases; J trimming: 0 bases; junction bases outside the gene matches: 2. This clonotype originated in a female donor with ankylosing spondylitis or in good health (not recorded which). Sequencing was done on a sample of blood, either unsorted or a sorted T cell fraction (not recorded which). The chain links TRBV20-1 to TRBJ2-1, with TRBD2 identical over 12 bases. The CDR3 sequence is CSARLAGGSSYNEQFF. CDR3 nucleotides: TGCAGTGCTAGACTAGCGGGAGGGAGCTCCTACAATGAGCAGTTCTTC.